This record concerns one T cell receptor (beta chain) sequence. Its antigen remains unknown. Germline V CDR1 and CDR2: SNHLY, FYNNEI. This CDR3 is 11 amino acids long. Deletions cut 6 bases from V and 4 bases from J, with 7 bases between. TCRdb recomputed calls from the 5' RACE reads with MiXCR, one row per CDR3 protein. The repertoire holds about 400,000 distinct CDR3 sequences, with roughly 22% as singletons. This specimen comes from a study of CD8 T cells in ankylosing spondylitis. Study conclusions and caveats: Disease-linked clones reportedly showed significant enrichment in matched ankylosing spondylitis synovial fluid. Clones linked to disease, bearing a CD8+ phenotype, were relatively rare in peripheral blood. Previously reported in reactive arthritis synovial fluid and blood were some of the motif variants.

The sample taken for sequencing was blood, either unsorted or a sorted T cell fraction (not recorded which). This clonotype originated in a male donor with ankylosing spondylitis or in good health (not recorded which). The chain combines TRBV2 with TRBJ2-7; the D is unclear. The CDR3 DNA reads TGTGCCAGCAGCCCCTTTTACGAGCAGTACTTC. It codes for CASSPFYEQYF.